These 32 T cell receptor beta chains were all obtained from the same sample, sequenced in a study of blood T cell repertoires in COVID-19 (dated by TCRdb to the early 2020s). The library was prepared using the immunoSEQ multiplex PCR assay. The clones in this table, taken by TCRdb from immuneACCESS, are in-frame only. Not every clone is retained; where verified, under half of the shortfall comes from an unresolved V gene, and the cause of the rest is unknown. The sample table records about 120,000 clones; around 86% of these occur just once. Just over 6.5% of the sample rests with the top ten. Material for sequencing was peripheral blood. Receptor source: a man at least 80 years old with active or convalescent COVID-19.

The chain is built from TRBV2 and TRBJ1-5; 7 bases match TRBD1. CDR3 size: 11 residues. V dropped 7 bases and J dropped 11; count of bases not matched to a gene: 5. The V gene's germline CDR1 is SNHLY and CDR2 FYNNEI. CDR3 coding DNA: TGTGCCAGCACCCTCAGGGGGGCCCAGCATTTT. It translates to CASTLRGAQHF.

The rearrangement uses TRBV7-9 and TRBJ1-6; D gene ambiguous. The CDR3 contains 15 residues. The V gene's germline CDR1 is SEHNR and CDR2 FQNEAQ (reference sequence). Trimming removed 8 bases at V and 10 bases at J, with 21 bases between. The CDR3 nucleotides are TGTGCCAGCTCCAAAATGGACGACTACTTATCACCCCTCCACTTT. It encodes CASSKMDDYLSPLHF.

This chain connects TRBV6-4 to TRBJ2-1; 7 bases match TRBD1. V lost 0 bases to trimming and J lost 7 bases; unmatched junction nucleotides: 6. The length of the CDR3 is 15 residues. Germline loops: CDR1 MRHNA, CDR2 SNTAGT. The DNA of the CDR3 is TGTGCCAGCAGTGACTCGTGGCAGGGGGAAAATGAGCAGTTCTTC. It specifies CASSDSWQGENEQFF.

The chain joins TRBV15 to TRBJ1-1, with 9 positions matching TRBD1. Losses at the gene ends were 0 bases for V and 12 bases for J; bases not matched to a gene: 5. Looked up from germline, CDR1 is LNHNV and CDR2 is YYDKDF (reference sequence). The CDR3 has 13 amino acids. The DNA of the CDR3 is TGTGCCACCAGCAGAGAGTGGGACAGGGTTCCTTTCTTT. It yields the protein CATSREWDRVPFF.

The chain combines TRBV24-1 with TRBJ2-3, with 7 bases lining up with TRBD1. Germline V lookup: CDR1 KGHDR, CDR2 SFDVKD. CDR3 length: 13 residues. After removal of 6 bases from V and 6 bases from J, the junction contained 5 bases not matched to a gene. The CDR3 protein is CATSQEQGDTQYF. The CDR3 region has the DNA TGTGCCACCAGTCAGGAACAGGGGGATACGCAGTATTTT.

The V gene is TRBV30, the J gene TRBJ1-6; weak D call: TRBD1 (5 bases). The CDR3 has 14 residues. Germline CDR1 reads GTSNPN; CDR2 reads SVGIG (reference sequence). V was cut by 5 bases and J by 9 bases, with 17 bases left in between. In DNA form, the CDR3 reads TGTGCCTGGGTAGTTCAGGGAAAGGTTTCACCCCTCCACTTT. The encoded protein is CAWVVQGKVSPLHF. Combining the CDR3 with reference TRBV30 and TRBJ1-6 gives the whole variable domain SQTIHQWPATLVQPVGSPLSLECTVEGTSNPNLYWYRQAAGRGLQLLFYSVGIGQISSEVPQNLSASRPQDRQFILSSKKLLLSDSGFYLCAWVVQGKVSPLHFGNGTRLTVT.

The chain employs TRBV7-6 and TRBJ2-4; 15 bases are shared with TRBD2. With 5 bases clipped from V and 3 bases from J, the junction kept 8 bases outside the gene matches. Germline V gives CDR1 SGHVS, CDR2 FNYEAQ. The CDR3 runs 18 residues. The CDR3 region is CASSRGTSGRRSKNIQYF. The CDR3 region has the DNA TGTGCCAGCAGCAGAGGGACTAGCGGGAGGCGTAGCAAAAACATTCAGTACTTC.

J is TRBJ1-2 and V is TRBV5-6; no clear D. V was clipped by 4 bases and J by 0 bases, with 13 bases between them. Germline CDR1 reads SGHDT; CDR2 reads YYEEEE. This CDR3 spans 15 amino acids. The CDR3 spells CASSRTPVTNYGYTF. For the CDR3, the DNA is TGTGCCAGCAGCAGAACCCCGGTGACTAACTATGGCTACACCTTC.

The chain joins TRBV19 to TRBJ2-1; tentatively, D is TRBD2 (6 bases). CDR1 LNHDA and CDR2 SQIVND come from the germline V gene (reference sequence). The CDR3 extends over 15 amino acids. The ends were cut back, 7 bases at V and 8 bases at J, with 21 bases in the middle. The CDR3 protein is CASNQLAVSRDEQFF. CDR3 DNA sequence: TGTGCCAGTAATCAGTTAGCGGTTAGTAGGGATGAGCAGTTCTTC.

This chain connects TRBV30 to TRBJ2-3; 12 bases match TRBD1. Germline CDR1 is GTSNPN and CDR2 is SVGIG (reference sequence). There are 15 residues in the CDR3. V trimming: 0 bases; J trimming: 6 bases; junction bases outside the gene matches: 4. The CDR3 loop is CAWSVGQGARDTQYF. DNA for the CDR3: TGTGCCTGGAGTGTGGGACAGGGGGCAAGGGATACGCAGTATTTT.

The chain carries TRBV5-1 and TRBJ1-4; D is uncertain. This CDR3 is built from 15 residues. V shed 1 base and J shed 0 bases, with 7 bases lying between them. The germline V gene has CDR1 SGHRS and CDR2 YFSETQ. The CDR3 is CASSLTIATNEKLFF. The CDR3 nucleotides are TGCGCCAGCAGCTTGACCATAGCAACTAATGAAAAACTGTTTTTT.

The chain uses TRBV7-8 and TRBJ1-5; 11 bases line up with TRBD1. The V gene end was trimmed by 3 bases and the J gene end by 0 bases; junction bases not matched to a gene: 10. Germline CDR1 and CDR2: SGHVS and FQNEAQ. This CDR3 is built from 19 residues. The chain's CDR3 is CASSLDRGRGHDSNQPQHF. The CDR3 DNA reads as TGTGCCAGCAGCTTGGACAGGGGGCGCGGGCACGATAGCAATCAGCCCCAGCATTTT.

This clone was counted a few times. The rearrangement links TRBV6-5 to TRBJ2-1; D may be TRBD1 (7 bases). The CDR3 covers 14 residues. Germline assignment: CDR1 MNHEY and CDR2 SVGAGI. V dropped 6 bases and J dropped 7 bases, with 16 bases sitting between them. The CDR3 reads CASRDRWGRNEQFF. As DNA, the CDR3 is TGTGCCAGCAGGGACAGGTGGGGGAGGAATGAGCAGTTCTTC.

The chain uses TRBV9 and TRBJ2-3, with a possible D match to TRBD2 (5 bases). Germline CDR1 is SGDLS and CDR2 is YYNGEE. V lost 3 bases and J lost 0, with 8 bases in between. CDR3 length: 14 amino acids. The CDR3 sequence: CASSGGFSTDTQYF. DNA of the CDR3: TGTGCCAGCAGCGGAGGGTTTAGCACAGATACGCAGTATTTT.

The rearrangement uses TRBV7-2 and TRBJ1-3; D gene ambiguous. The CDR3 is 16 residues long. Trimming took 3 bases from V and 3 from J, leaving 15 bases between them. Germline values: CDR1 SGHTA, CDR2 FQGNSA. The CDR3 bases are TGTGCCAGCAGCTTTACCGTGGGCGCGGGTGGAAACACCATATATTTT. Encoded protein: CASSFTVGAGGNTIYF.

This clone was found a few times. CDR3 nucleotides: TGTGCCAGTAGTATCACCCCCTTTAGGGGCACTGAAGCTTTCTTT. It specifies CASSITPFRGTEAFF. The chain joins TRBV19 to TRBJ1-1; D is perhaps TRBD1 (5 bases). With 3 bases removed from V and 4 bases from J, the gap between germline ends came to 15 bases. CDR3 length: 15 amino acids. Germline-derived CDR1 and CDR2 are LNHDA and SQIVND (reference sequence).

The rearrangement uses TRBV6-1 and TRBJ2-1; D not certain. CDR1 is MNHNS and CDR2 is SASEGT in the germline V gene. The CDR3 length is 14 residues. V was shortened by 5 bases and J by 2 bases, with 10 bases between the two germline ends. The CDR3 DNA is TGTGCCAGCAGTCCAGGCCCTACCTACAATGAGCAGTTCTTC. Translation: CASSPGPTYNEQFF.

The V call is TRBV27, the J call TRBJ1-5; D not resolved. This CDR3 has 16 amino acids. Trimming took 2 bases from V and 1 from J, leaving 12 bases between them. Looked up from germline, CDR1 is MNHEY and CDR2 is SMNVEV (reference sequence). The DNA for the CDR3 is TGTGCCAGCAGTTTAGATCGGCAGACAAGCAATCAGCCCCAGCATTTT. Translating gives CASSLDRQTSNQPQHF.

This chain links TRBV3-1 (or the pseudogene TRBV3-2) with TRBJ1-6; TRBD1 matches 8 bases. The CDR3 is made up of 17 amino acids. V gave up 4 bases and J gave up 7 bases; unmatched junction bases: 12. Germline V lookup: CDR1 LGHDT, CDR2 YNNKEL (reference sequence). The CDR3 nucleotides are TGTGCCAGCAGCCCCCCGAATCGGTCAGGGGGCAATTCACCCCTCCACTTT. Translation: CASSPPNRSGGNSPLHF.

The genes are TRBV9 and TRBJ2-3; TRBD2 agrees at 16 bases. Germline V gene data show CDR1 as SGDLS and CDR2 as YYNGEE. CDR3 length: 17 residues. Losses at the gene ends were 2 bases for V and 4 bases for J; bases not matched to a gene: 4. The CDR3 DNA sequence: TGTGCCAGCAGCGTTGGGACTAGCGGGAGGGCGGCAGATACGCAGTATTTT. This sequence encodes CASSVGTSGRAADTQYF.

The CDR3 loop is CASSEPWGGRATDTQYF. The CDR3 DNA sequence: TGTGCCAGCAGTGAACCCTGGGGGGGAAGGGCCACAGATACGCAGTATTTT. This chain links TRBV6-1 with TRBJ2-3; 7 nucleotides align to TRBD2. The germline CDR1 and CDR2 sequences are MNHNS and SASEGT. With V trimmed by 2 bases and J by 2 bases, 10 bases remained unmatched. The CDR3 length is 17 residues.

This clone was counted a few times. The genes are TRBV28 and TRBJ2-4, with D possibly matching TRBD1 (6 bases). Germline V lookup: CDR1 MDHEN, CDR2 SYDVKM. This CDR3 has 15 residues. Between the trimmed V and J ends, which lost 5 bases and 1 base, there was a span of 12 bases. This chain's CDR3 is CASSHPQGAKNIQYF. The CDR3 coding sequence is TGTGCCAGCAGTCACCCCCAGGGGGCCAAAAACATTCAGTACTTC.

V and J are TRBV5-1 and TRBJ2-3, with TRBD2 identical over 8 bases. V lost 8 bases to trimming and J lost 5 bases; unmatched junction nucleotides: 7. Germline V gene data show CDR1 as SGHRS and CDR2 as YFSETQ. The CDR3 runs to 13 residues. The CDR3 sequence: CASRGGNIDTQYF. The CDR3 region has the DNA TGCGCCAGTCGGGGGGGAAATATAGATACGCAGTATTTT.

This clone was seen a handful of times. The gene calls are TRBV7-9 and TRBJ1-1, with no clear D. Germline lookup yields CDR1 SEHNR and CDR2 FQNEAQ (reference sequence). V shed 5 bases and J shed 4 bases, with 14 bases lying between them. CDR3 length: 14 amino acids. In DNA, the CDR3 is TGTGCCAGCAGCCCTCGGGAAGGGAGCACTGAAGCTTTCTTT. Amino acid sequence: CASSPREGSTEAFF. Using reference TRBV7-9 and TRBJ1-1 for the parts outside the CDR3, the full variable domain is DTGVSQNPRHKITKRGQNVTFRCDPISEHNRLYWYRQTLGQGPEFLTYFQNEAQLEKSRLLSDRFSAERPKGSFSTLEIQRTEQGDSAMYLCASSPREGSTEAFFGQGTRLTVV.

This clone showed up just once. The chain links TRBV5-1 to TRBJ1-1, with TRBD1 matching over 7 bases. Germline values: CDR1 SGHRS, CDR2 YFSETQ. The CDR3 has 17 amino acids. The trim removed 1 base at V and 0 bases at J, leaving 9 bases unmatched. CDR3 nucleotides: TGCGCCAGCAGCTTGACCTACAGGGGCCCGATGAACACTGAAGCTTTCTTT. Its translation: CASSLTYRGPMNTEAFF.

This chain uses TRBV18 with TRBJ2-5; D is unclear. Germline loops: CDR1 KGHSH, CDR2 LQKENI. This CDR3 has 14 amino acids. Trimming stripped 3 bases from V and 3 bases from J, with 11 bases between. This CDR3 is CASSPATIKETQYF. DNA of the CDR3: TGTGCCAGCTCACCGGCCACCATTAAAGAGACCCAGTACTTC.

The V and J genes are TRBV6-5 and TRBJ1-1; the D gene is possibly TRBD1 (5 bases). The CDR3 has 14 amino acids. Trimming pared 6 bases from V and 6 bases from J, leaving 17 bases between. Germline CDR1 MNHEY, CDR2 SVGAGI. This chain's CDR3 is CASRRQGSYAEAFF. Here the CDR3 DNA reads TGTGCCAGCAGACGTCAGGGTTCTTATGCTGAAGCTTTCTTT.

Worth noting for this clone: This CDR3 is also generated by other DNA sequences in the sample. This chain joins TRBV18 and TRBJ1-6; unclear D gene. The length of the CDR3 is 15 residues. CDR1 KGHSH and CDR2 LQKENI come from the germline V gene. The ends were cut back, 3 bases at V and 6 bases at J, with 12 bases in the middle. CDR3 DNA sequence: TGTGCCAGCTCACCGCCGGGAGGTAGTAATTCACCCCTCCACTTT. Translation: CASSPPGGSNSPLHF.

The CDR3 bases are TGTGCCAGCAGGCCCGGACTAGCGCGCGGGTACAATGAGCAGTTCTTC. Its translation is CASRPGLARGYNEQFF. This rearrangement joins TRBV6-4 to TRBJ2-1, with 9 positions matching TRBD2. J lost 4 bases, V lost 6 bases, and 10 bases had no gene match. From germline, CDR1 is MRHNA and CDR2 SNTAGT. The CDR3 covers 16 residues.

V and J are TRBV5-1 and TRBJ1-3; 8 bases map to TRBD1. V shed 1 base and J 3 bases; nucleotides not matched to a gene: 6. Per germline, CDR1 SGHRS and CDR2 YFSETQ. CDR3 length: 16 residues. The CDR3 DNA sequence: TGCGCCAGCAGCTTGTCAGGGGGCGCGTATGGAAACACCATATATTTT. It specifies CASSLSGGAYGNTIYF.

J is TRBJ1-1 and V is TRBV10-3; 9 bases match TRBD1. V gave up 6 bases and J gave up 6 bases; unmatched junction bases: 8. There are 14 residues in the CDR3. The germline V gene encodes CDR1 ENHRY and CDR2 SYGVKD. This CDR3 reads CAIRTRDRDAEAFF. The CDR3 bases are TGTGCCATCAGAACCCGGGACAGGGACGCTGAAGCTTTCTTT.

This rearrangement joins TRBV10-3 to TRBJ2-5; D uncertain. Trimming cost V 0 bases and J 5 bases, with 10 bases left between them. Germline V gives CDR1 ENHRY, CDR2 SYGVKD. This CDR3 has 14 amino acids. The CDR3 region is CAISESVSAETQYF. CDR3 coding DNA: TGTGCCATCAGTGAGTCTGTCTCAGCGGAGACCCAGTACTTC.